This TCR beta chain originates from a study of multiple sclerosis patients with progressive multifocal leukoencephalopathy. Broader study findings: Expanded clones at PML onset predated and persisted through natalizumab therapy. At PML onset, no shared TRBV or TRBJ gene usage was seen.

Time point in this sample: less than 7 months of natalizumab therapy. T1 marks 6 months and T2 marks 12 months of natalizumab therapy. With respect to this clone: Antigen specificity is unknown.

Losses at the gene ends were 6 bases for V and 8 bases for J; bases not matched to a gene: 11. The CDR3 contains 15 residues. CDR1 KGHSH and CDR2 LQKENI come from the germline V gene. Every PCR reaction included synthetic inline CDR3 controls for all V-J pairings. Here immunoSEQ multiplex PCR was the method, and the copy in TCRdb shows in-frame clones only, minus some. The sample carries tens of thousands of clones, under 90% recorded once. The receptor comes from a human donor with multiple sclerosis. J is TRBJ1-4 and V is TRBV18, with 8 bases fitting TRBD1. The sequencing here drew on PBMCs, taken from a patient treated with natalizumab. The CDR3 nucleotides read TGTGCCAGCTCTCCTGGACAGGGAGAATGGGAAAAACTGTTTTTT. Its protein is CASSPGQGEWEKLFF.